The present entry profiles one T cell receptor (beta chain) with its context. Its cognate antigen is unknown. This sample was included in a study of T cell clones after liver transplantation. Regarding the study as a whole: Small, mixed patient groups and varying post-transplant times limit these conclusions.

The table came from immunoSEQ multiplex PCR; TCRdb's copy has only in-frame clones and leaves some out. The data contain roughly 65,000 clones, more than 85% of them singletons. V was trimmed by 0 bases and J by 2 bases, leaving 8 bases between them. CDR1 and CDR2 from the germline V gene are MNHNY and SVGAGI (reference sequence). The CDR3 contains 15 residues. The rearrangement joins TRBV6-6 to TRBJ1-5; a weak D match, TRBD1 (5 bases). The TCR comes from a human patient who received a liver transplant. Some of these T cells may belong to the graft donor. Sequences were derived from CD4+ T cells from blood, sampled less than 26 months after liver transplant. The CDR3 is CASSYSWDGNQPQHF. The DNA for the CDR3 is TGTGCCAGCAGTTACTCGTGGGACGGCAATCAGCCCCAGCATTTT.